What follows are 19 T cell receptor beta chains derived from one specimen sequenced in a study of regulatory T cells in long-lasting Graves disease. Time point described: newly diagnosed GD, antithyroid drugs for less than 3 months. There was RNA extracted from PBMCs, and the TCR library was made from it. Relying on iRepertoire HTBI primers and Arm-PCR of CDR3 regions, the team built TCR beta libraries. TCRdb fed the multiplex PCR reads into MiXCR, producing one record per CDR3 protein. The data contain about 500,000 distinct CDR3 sequences, 15% to 20% of them singletons. The sample was also reused in another study, on T cells in Graves' hyperthyroidism and ophthalmopathy.

The material was peripheral blood mononuclear cells (PBMCs), obtained at new diagnosis, from a patient treated with antithyroid drugs. These receptors originate from a man aged 35-49 years with Graves disease.

This rearrangement joins TRBV6-1 to TRBJ2-7; D perhaps matches TRBD1 (6 bases). This CDR3 region has 15 residues. CDR1 MNHNS and CDR2 SASEGT come from the germline V gene. V was clipped by 7 bases and J by 1 base, with 17 bases between them. The CDR3 sequence: CASNVRDTGSYEQYF. DNA for the CDR3: TGTGCCAGCAATGTCCGGGACACTGGATCCTACGAGCAGTACTTC.

This clonotype was picked up many times. V is TRBV3-1 and J is TRBJ1-1, with TRBD1 as a possible D gene (5 bases). V was cut by 1 base and J by 10 bases, with 13 bases left in between. The CDR3 extends over 13 amino acids. Germline V gives CDR1 LGHDT, CDR2 YNNKEL (reference sequence). This chain's CDR3 is CASSQVDRSLAFF. Written as DNA, the CDR3 is TGTGCCAGCAGCCAAGTCGACAGATCCCTAGCTTTCTTT. Drawing the rest from reference TRBV3-1 and TRBJ1-1, the complete variable domain is DTAVSQTPKYLVTQMGNDKSIKCEQNLGHDTMYWYKQDSKKFLKIMFSYNNKELIINETVPNRFSPKSPDKAHLNLHINSLELGDSAVYFCASSQVDRSLAFFGQGTRLTVV.

The gene calls are TRBV12-3 or TRBV12-4 and TRBJ2-1; 13 positions match TRBD2. V lost 5 bases to trimming and J lost 5 bases; unmatched junction nucleotides: 6. The CDR3 spans 16 residues. For the CDR3, the DNA is TGTGCCAGCAGTACGGGACTAGCGGGAAGTAACAATGAGCAGTTCTTC. The encoded protein is CASSTGLAGSNNEQFF.

Turning to this clonotype: A far bigger clonotype differs at one base, so this is likely a read error. The gene calls are TRBV6-2 or TRBV6-3 and TRBJ2-7, with D possibly being TRBD2 (6 bases). The CDR3 consists of 14 residues. V lost 0 bases to trimming and J lost 7 bases, with 13 bases between them. Germline V gene sequence: CDR1 MNHEY, CDR2 SVGEGT. CDR3 region: CASSYSRDSSEQYF. The CDR3 DNA sequence: TGTGCCAGCAGTTACTCGCGGGACTCTAGTGAGCAGTACTTC.

This chain joins TRBV6-2 or TRBV6-3 and TRBJ2-5; no clear D gene. The CDR3 is made up of 15 amino acids. V was shortened by 5 bases and J by 2 bases, with 15 bases between the two germline ends. Looked up from germline, CDR1 is MNHEY and CDR2 is SVGEGT. CDR3 protein: CASSDWASGQETQYF. CDR3 bases: TGTGCCAGCAGTGATTGGGCATCAGGTCAAGAGACCCAGTACTTC.

This clonotype was counted many times. The chain employs TRBV11-3 and TRBJ2-7; D remains ambiguous. Trimming took off 6 bases at V and 0 bases at J, with 9 bases between the two ends. The germline gives CDR1 SGHNT, CDR2 YENEEA. The CDR3 sequence is 13 residues long. The CDR3 sequence: CASRGQSSYEQYF. CDR3 sequence (DNA): TGTGCCAGCAGAGGTCAGAGCTCCTACGAGCAGTACTTC.

Only a few counts were recorded for this clonotype. J is TRBJ2-1 and V is TRBV24-1; D is perhaps TRBD1 or TRBD2 (5 bases each). CDR3 size: 18 residues. V was cut by 3 bases and J by 6 bases, with 23 bases left in between. Germline CDR1 reads KGHDR; CDR2 reads SFDVKD. The chain's CDR3 is CATSDTRNGPWGSNEQFF. The DNA of the CDR3 is TGTGCCACCAGTGATACACGGAATGGTCCTTGGGGGAGCAATGAGCAGTTCTTC.

This clonotype was observed many times. The rearrangement uses TRBV28 and TRBJ2-7, with 7 nucleotides matching TRBD1. J was trimmed by 2 bases and V by 5 bases; bases with no gene match: 6. CDR3 length: 14 residues. Germline values: CDR1 MDHEN, CDR2 SYDVKM. In DNA, the CDR3 is TGTGCCAGCAGTCCACCGGGACAGCCCTACGAGCAGTACTTC. This sequence encodes CASSPPGQPYEQYF.

This clonotype has just a few counts. The V and J genes are TRBV6-4 and TRBJ2-2; a possible D gene is TRBD2 (6 bases). CDR1 and CDR2 from the germline V gene are MRHNA and SNTAGT. The CDR3 runs to 16 residues. The V end was cut by 6 bases, the J end by 0 bases, with 14 bases between. In DNA form, the CDR3 reads TGTGCCAGCAGGTTGGAGGGTAGGGCGAACACCGGGGAGCTGTTTTTT. The encoded protein is CASRLEGRANTGELFF.

The sample holds many counts of this clonotype. This chain uses TRBV7-2 with TRBJ1-2; 9 bases align to TRBD1. The CDR3 spans 15 residues. CDR1 and CDR2 (germline): SGHTA, FQGNSA. Trimming removed 3 bases from V and 8 bases from J; junction bases left unmatched: 10. The CDR3 region is CASSFPGQGKGGYTF. Here the CDR3 DNA reads TGTGCCAGCAGCTTCCCGGGACAGGGAAAGGGAGGCTACACCTTC. Full variable domain (outside the CDR3, taken from reference TRBV7-2 and TRBJ1-2): GAGVSQSPSNKVTEKGKDVELRCDPISGHTALYWYRQSLGQGLEFLIYFQGNSAPDKSGLPSDRFSAERTGGSVSTLTIQRTQQEDSAVYLCASSFPGQGKGGYTFGSGTRLTVV.

The chain joins TRBV20-1 to TRBJ2-1; D is undetermined. The CDR3 runs to 16 residues. Trimming stripped 3 bases from V and 0 bases from J, with 15 bases between. Germline V gene lookup returns CDR1 DFQATT and CDR2 SNEGSKA (reference sequence). Here the CDR3 DNA reads TGCAGTGCTAGTAGGGAAACTTCAAGCTCCTACAATGAGCAGTTCTTC. Its protein product is CSASRETSSSYNEQFF.

This sequence joins TRBV9 and TRBJ2-3, with D possibly matching TRBD2 (6 bases). CDR3 length: 17 amino acids. Germline values: CDR1 SGDLS, CDR2 YYNGEE. Trimming removed 0 bases at V and 2 bases at J, with 16 bases between. In nucleotides, the CDR3 is TGTGCCAGCAGCGTAGAAATTCGCGGGACCTTCACAGATACGCAGTATTTT. It codes for CASSVEIRGTFTDTQYF.

In its sample, this clonotype was seen many times. This sequence joins TRBV6-1 and TRBJ1-1, with 7 bases that match TRBD1. Germline CDR1 MNHNS, CDR2 SASEGT. There are 16 residues in the CDR3. Losses at the gene ends were 0 bases for V and 6 bases for J; bases not matched to a gene: 10. The DNA for the CDR3 is TGTGCCAGCAGTGAAGCAATTAGTATAGGGGGCGCTGAAGCTTTCTTT. This codes for CASSEAISIGGAEAFF.

This clonotype was counted a few times. The chain combines TRBV7-3 with TRBJ2-1, with TRBD2 as a possible D gene (5 bases). V lost 5 bases to trimming and J lost 5 bases, with 10 bases between them. Germline values: CDR1 SGHTA, CDR2 FQGTGA. This CDR3 region has 13 residues. CDR3 sequence: CASSLDWDNEQFF. In DNA, the CDR3 is TGTGCCAGCAGCCTGGACTGGGACAATGAGCAGTTCTTC.

This clonotype showed up many times. The CDR3 here is CASSQDYYYEQYF. The CDR3 DNA reads TGTGCCAGCAGCCAAGACTATTACTACGAGCAGTACTTC. The chain links TRBV3-1 to TRBJ2-7; no clear D. Germline CDR1 and CDR2: LGHDT and YNNKEL (reference sequence). Trimming shortened V by 0 bases and J by 3 bases, and 6 bases separated the two germline ends. CDR3 size: 13 residues.

This clonotype was detected ten times or more. The rearrangement uses TRBV10-2 and TRBJ2-3; TRBD1 matches at 7 bases. This CDR3 spans 16 amino acids. Germline V gene data show CDR1 as WSHSY and CDR2 as SAAADI. V dropped 8 bases and J dropped 2; count of bases not matched to a gene: 13. The CDR3 loop reads CASRAAGQVPTDTQYF. The DNA for the CDR3 is TGCGCCAGCCGTGCAGCCGGACAGGTTCCCACAGATACGCAGTATTTT.

This clonotype was picked up many times. The chain is built from TRBV15 and TRBJ2-1; 7 bases are shared with TRBD2. The V gene end was trimmed by 5 bases and the J gene end by 4 bases; junction bases not matched to a gene: 11. Germline CDR1 reads LNHNV; CDR2 reads YYDKDF (reference sequence). This CDR3 comprises 16 residues. CDR3 protein: CATSESPSGSYNEQFF. CDR3 nucleotides: TGTGCCACCAGCGAATCACCTAGCGGATCGTACAATGAGCAGTTCTTC.

This clonotype was detected many times. This CDR3 is CASRPLHGRGSIANTGELFF. The CDR3 coding sequence is TGTGCCAGCAGGCCCCTCCACGGACGGGGTTCAATCGCGAACACCGGGGAGCTGTTTTTT. This chain links TRBV7-2 with TRBJ2-2, with D perhaps TRBD2 (5 bases). This CDR3 contains 20 residues. Germline lookup yields CDR1 SGHTA and CDR2 FQGNSA. Trimming cost V 6 bases and J 0 bases, with 26 bases left between them.

This clonotype was observed a few times. This sequence joins TRBV30 and TRBJ2-7; D could derive from TRBD1 or TRBD2 (5 bases each). The germline V and J ends were trimmed by 2 bases and 4 bases, with 18 bases remaining between them. The CDR3 consists of 15 residues. The germline V gene encodes CDR1 GTSNPN and CDR2 SVGIG (reference sequence). CDR3 bases: TGTGCCTGGAGTCCCCCCGGGACCCTGAATTACGAGCAGTACTTC. It encodes CAWSPPGTLNYEQYF.